This entry lists 32 T cell receptor beta chains sequenced from one sample in a study of T-cell reconstitution after alpha-beta-depleted transplantation in children. Study results and caveats: Hyperexpanded clones declined; after one year, newly produced T cells mostly supplied diversity.

Unique molecular identifiers tagged the TCRbeta library. From the PCR reads, TCRdb called clonotypes with MiXCR, one entry per CDR3 protein. In the table there are hundreds of thousands of distinct CDR3 sequences, around 7.1% of which are singletons. These receptors have no identified antigens. The material sequenced was peripheral blood, taken 360 days after TCRalphabeta/CD19-depleted stem cell transplant. These receptor sequences come from a female patient between 2 and 15 years old who had a stem cell transplant for Fanconi anemia, so the T cells may come from the graft donor.

This clonotype was seen ten or more times. This chain links TRBV27 with TRBJ2-7; 11 bases fit TRBD1. J lost 6 bases, V lost 8 bases, and 18 bases had no gene match. This CDR3 spans 17 amino acids. Germline V CDR1 and CDR2: MNHEY, SMNVEV (reference sequence). The CDR3 region has the DNA TGTGCCAGCCGCCCCTGGGGAGGACAGGGGGCTAAAACCGAGCAGTACTTC. The encoded protein is CASRPWGGQGAKTEQYF.

This clonotype has a count of ten or more. The gene calls are TRBV6-1 and TRBJ2-7; TRBD2 is a possible D gene (5 bases). This CDR3 region has 13 residues. V was cut by 1 base and J by 6 bases, with 10 bases left in between. Germline CDR1 and CDR2: MNHNS and SASEGT. This CDR3 reads CASSEVATIEQYV. The CDR3 region has the DNA TGTGCCAGCAGTGAAGTTGCGACTATCGAGCAGTACGTC.

The table lists this clonotype with many counts. This chain connects TRBV9 to TRBJ1-1, with 8 nucleotides matching TRBD1. The germline gives CDR1 SGDLS, CDR2 YYNGEE. Losses at the gene ends were 0 bases for V and 4 bases for J; bases not matched to a gene: 5. The CDR3 runs to 15 residues. The CDR3 DNA is TGTGCCAGCAGCGTAGACGGCAGGGGGCCCACTGAAGCTTTCTTT. This encodes CASSVDGRGPTEAFF. Based on the CDR3 plus reference TRBV9 and TRBJ1-1, the full variable domain is DSGVTQTPKHLITATGQRVTLRCSPRSGDLSVYWYQQSLDQGLQFLIQYYNGEERAKGNILERFSAQQFPDLHSELNLSSLELGDSALYFCASSVDGRGPTEAFFGQGTRLTVV.

This clonotype was observed a few times. This sequence joins TRBV27 and TRBJ2-1; 8 positions agree with TRBD2. The V and J ends lost 3 bases and 12 bases, in that order; junction bases with no gene match: 7. The V gene's germline CDR1 is MNHEY and CDR2 SMNVEV (reference sequence). CDR3 size: 13 residues. The CDR3 bases are TGTGCCAGCAGTTTTCCAGCGGGGGCTGTGCAGTTCTTC. This encodes CASSFPAGAVQFF.

This clonotype was recorded many times. The chain uses TRBV5-1 and TRBJ2-1; no definite D call. CDR1 is SGHRS and CDR2 is YFSETQ in the germline V gene. Between the trimmed V and J ends, which lost 0 bases and 9 bases, there was a span of 10 bases. CDR3 size: 13 residues. CDR3 nucleotides: TGCGCCAGCAGCTTGGTCAGAGAGGTTGAGCAGTTCTTC. Amino acids: CASSLVREVEQFF.

This clonotype was observed a handful of times. CDR3 loop: CASRGQVSGELFF. The CDR3 DNA reads TGTGCCAGCAGGGGACAGGTCTCCGGGGAGCTGTTTTTT. V usage is TRBV27 and J usage is TRBJ2-2, with TRBD1 identical over 8 bases. This CDR3 region has 13 residues. Germline lookup yields CDR1 MNHEY and CDR2 SMNVEV (reference sequence). V lost 6 bases and J lost 6; bases outside the gene matches: 3.

J is TRBJ1-5 and V is TRBV9; tentatively, D is TRBD1 (5 bases). The V gene lost 0 bases and the J gene lost 5 bases, with 12 bases spanning the gap. Germline V gives CDR1 SGDLS, CDR2 YYNGEE. The CDR3 runs to 15 residues. The CDR3 spells CASSVGGGTHQPQHF. The CDR3 DNA is TGTGCCAGCAGCGTAGGGGGAGGGACCCATCAGCCCCAGCATTTT. The entire variable domain, with the rest obtained from reference TRBV9 and TRBJ1-5, is as follows: DSGVTQTPKHLITATGQRVTLRCSPRSGDLSVYWYQQSLDQGLQFLIQYYNGEERAKGNILERFSAQQFPDLHSELNLSSLELGDSALYFCASSVGGGTHQPQHFGDGTRLSIL.

The chain couples TRBV27 to TRBJ1-1; TRBD1 matches at 10 bases. Germline trimming cut 5 bases from V and 7 bases from J; bases unmatched to any gene: 7. Germline loops: CDR1 MNHEY, CDR2 SMNVEV (reference sequence). The CDR3 is 14 amino acids. CDR3 amino acids: CASSRIGTGDEAFF. In DNA, the CDR3 is TGTGCCAGCAGTCGCATTGGGACAGGGGATGAAGCTTTCTTT.

There are many counts of this clonotype. The chain combines TRBV20-1 with TRBJ1-5, with a weak D call TRBD1 (5 bases). CDR3 length: 13 amino acids. Trimming cost V 5 bases and J 7 bases, with 15 bases left between them. The germline V gene has CDR1 DFQATT and CDR2 SNEGSKA (reference sequence). CDR3 sequence reads: CSAGGKGRQPQHF. DNA of the CDR3: TGCAGTGCTGGGGGGAAGGGGCGGCAGCCCCAGCATTTT.

There are a few counts of this clonotype. This chain links TRBV7-8 with TRBJ1-1, with unresolved D. Between the trimmed V and J ends, which lost 5 bases and 5 bases, there was a span of 21 bases. CDR1 is SGHVS, CDR2 FQNEAQ, per germline. The CDR3 runs 16 residues. The CDR3 region is CASSPVPATVRTEAFF. The CDR3, as DNA: TGTGCCAGCAGCCCCGTCCCGGCCACTGTTCGGACTGAAGCTTTCTTT.

V gene TRBV9 combines with J gene TRBJ2-1; a weak D match, TRBD2 (7 bases). Germline CDR1 is SGDLS and CDR2 is YYNGEE. Trimming pared 0 bases from V and 6 bases from J, leaving 19 bases between. CDR3 length: 17 residues. This chain's CDR3 is CASSVGVGGGLFNEQFF. The CDR3, as DNA: TGTGCCAGCAGCGTAGGAGTTGGGGGGGGGCTATTCAATGAGCAGTTCTTC. Supplemented by reference TRBV9 and TRBJ2-1, the full variable domain reads DSGVTQTPKHLITATGQRVTLRCSPRSGDLSVYWYQQSLDQGLQFLIQYYNGEERAKGNILERFSAQQFPDLHSELNLSSLELGDSALYFCASSVGVGGGLFNEQFFGPGTRLTVL.

In its sample, this clonotype was seen many times. This chain joins TRBV5-5 and TRBJ2-3; TRBD1 is a possible D gene (6 bases). The V end was cut by 0 bases, the J end by 1 base, with 15 bases between. This CDR3 has 17 residues. Germline lookup yields CDR1 SGHKS and CDR2 YYEKEE (reference sequence). CDR3 loop: CASSLGRGLARTDTQYF. CDR3 in DNA: TGTGCCAGCAGCTTGGGCAGGGGCCTCGCCCGCACAGATACGCAGTATTTT.

This clonotype was detected only a few times. The chain couples TRBV6-1 to TRBJ2-4; 9 bases map to TRBD1. The CDR3 spans 17 residues. The J segment lost 1 base and the V segment lost 4 bases, leaving 8 bases of the junction unmatched. Germline V gene sequence: CDR1 MNHNS, CDR2 SASEGT. Written as DNA, the CDR3 is TGTGCCAGCAGTGCAGAACAGGGGGCGGGGGCCAAAAACATTCAGTACTTC. Protein sequence: CASSAEQGAGAKNIQYF.

This clonotype has at least ten counts. The rearrangement links TRBV29-1 to TRBJ2-7, with 8 positions matching TRBD1. This CDR3 is built from 12 residues. The V and J ends lost 7 bases and 2 bases, in that order; junction bases with no gene match: 4. The germline V gene encodes CDR1 SQVTM and CDR2 ANQGSEA. CDR3 sequence: CSGGQATYEQYF. CDR3 coding DNA: TGCAGCGGGGGACAGGCCACCTACGAGCAGTACTTC.

The chain couples TRBV12-3 or TRBV12-4 to TRBJ1-1; TRBD1 is a possible D gene (6 bases). Between the trimmed V and J ends, which lost 0 bases and 3 bases, there was a span of 8 bases. This CDR3 is 14 amino acids long. The CDR3 loop reads CASSLARGYTEAFF. The CDR3 bases are TGTGCCAGCAGTTTAGCGAGGGGGTACACTGAAGCTTTCTTT.

This clonotype was counted many times. The chain is built from TRBV9 and TRBJ2-1, with D maybe TRBD2 (6 bases). CDR3 size: 16 residues. V was trimmed by 3 bases and J by 0 bases, leaving 13 bases between them. CDR1 and CDR2 (germline): SGDLS, YYNGEE. The CDR3 protein is CASSGEAGSSYNEQFF. DNA of the CDR3: TGTGCCAGCAGCGGCGAGGCGGGATCCTCCTACAATGAGCAGTTCTTC.

V is TRBV27 and J is TRBJ1-1; a possible D gene is TRBD1 (5 bases). The CDR3 covers 14 residues. CDR1 and CDR2 (germline): MNHEY, SMNVEV (reference sequence). The ends were cut back, 5 bases at V and 4 bases at J, with 14 bases in the middle. CDR3 loop: CASSARGGVTEAFF. DNA of the CDR3: TGTGCCAGCAGTGCCCGAGGAGGGGTCACTGAAGCTTTCTTT.

The sample holds many counts of this clonotype. This rearrangement joins TRBV5-1 to TRBJ2-7, with 7 positions matching TRBD2. Per the germline V gene, CDR1 is SGHRS and CDR2 is YFSETQ. Trimming cost V 0 bases and J 5 bases; bases outside gene matches: 11. There are 16 residues in the CDR3. CDR3 coding DNA: TGCGCCAGCAGCTTGGCAGGTGGCGGGAGTTTGGACGAGCAGTACTTC. This translates into CASSLAGGGSLDEQYF.

Only a few counts were recorded for this clonotype. The chain has TRBV11-1 and TRBJ1-2, with TRBD1 identical over 10 bases. V was clipped by 4 bases and J by 0 bases; unmatched bases: 14. The CDR3 sequence is 19 residues long. From germline, CDR1 is SGHAT and CDR2 FQDESV (reference sequence). CDR3 nucleotide sequence: TGTGCCAGCAGCTCTCCCGCAGGGACAGGGGTACTATCTAACTATGGCTACACCTTC. It translates to CASSSPAGTGVLSNYGYTF.

The V and J genes are TRBV6-2 or TRBV6-3 and TRBJ1-1; 12 bases agree with TRBD1. The germline V gene has CDR1 MNHEY and CDR2 SVGEGT. The junction had 6 bases not matched to a gene; V was cut back by 5 bases and J by 5 bases. CDR3 length: 15 residues. CDR3 amino acids: CASSARDRGRTEAFF. The CDR3 bases are TGTGCCAGCAGTGCCCGGGACAGGGGGCGAACTGAAGCTTTCTTT.

The sample holds a few counts of this clonotype. This chain links TRBV9 with TRBJ1-5; D is possibly TRBD1 (6 bases). The CDR3 consists of 15 residues. The V gene's germline CDR1 is SGDLS and CDR2 YYNGEE. The V end was cut by 4 bases, the J end by 2 bases, with 13 bases between. The CDR3 loop reads CASSRGGSGNQPQHF. The CDR3 region has the DNA TGTGCCAGCAGCAGAGGGGGTTCAGGCAATCAGCCCCAGCATTTT.

This clonotype turned up a few times. This rearrangement joins TRBV20-1 to TRBJ2-7; no firm D call. CDR1 DFQATT and CDR2 SNEGSKA come from the germline V gene (reference sequence). With 3 bases removed from V and 1 base from J, the gap between germline ends came to 13 bases. The length of the CDR3 is 14 residues. The CDR3 protein is CSASKGTVSYEQYF. CDR3 DNA: TGCAGTGCTAGTAAGGGAACGGTTTCCTACGAGCAGTACTTC.

This clonotype was seen more than once but under ten times. The J gene is TRBJ2-5, the V gene TRBV27; 8 positions agree with TRBD1. V lost 0 bases and J lost 7; bases outside the gene matches: 7. This CDR3 has 15 amino acids. Germline V gene lookup returns CDR1 MNHEY and CDR2 SMNVEV (reference sequence). The CDR3 nucleotides are TGTGCCAGCAGTTTATCGGGACAGGTAGTGGGGACCCAGTACTTC. Its translation is CASSLSGQVVGTQYF.

This chain uses TRBV9 with TRBJ1-1, with 7 positions matching TRBD1. The germline CDR1 and CDR2 sequences are SGDLS and YYNGEE. Germline trimming cut 3 bases from V and 6 bases from J; bases unmatched to any gene: 5. The CDR3 extends over 13 amino acids. In nucleotides, the CDR3 is TGTGCCAGCAGCGGACAGGGAATCTCTGAAGCTTTCTTT. This gives the protein CASSGQGISEAFF.

This clonotype showed up many times. The chain recombines TRBV2 with TRBJ1-6; D remains ambiguous. V lost 5 bases, J lost 4 bases, and 9 bases lay in between. Germline V CDR1 and CDR2: SNHLY, FYNNEI. The CDR3 is made up of 14 amino acids. CDR3 bases: TGTGCCAGCAGTTTCTCCGGATATAATTCACCCCTCCACTTT. This translates into CASSFSGYNSPLHF.

This clonotype was observed many times. V gene TRBV29-1 combines with J gene TRBJ2-7; the D is unclear. This CDR3 comprises 11 residues. Germline V gene lookup returns CDR1 SQVTM and CDR2 ANQGSEA. V was shortened by 5 bases and J by 4 bases, with 9 bases between the two germline ends. The CDR3 sequence is CSVFREYEQYF. CDR3 DNA sequence: TGCAGCGTTTTCAGAGAATACGAGCAGTACTTC.

In its sample, this clonotype was seen many times. This chain links TRBV20-1 with TRBJ2-1, with a tentative D call TRBD2 (6 bases). V was clipped by 1 base and J by 5 bases, with 15 bases between them. Germline V gene data show CDR1 as DFQATT and CDR2 as SNEGSKA (reference sequence). The CDR3 extends over 15 amino acids. CDR3 in DNA: TGCAGTGCTAGAGTTTCGGAGCGGGCCGACAATGAGCAGTTCTTC. Protein product: CSARVSERADNEQFF.

This chain connects TRBV7-7 to TRBJ2-5; perhaps TRBD2 as D (5 bases). The V and J ends lost 3 bases and 4 bases respectively, with 9 bases between them. The germline CDR1 and CDR2 sequences are SSHAT and FNYEAQ (reference sequence). The CDR3 sequence is 13 residues long. CDR3 DNA sequence: TGTGCCAGCAGCTTTACTAGAGGAGAGACCCAGTACTTC. Amino acids: CASSFTRGETQYF.

This clonotype has ten or more counts. The V gene is TRBV28, the J gene TRBJ2-1, with 7 nucleotides matching TRBD1. J lost 6 bases, V lost 4 bases, and 6 bases had no gene match. Germline loops: CDR1 MDHEN, CDR2 SYDVKM. The CDR3 totals 14 residues. The CDR3 bases are TGTGCCAGCAGTTCCGGGACAGTCTTCAATGAGCAGTTCTTC. Its protein product is CASSSGTVFNEQFF.

In its sample, this clonotype was seen a few times. This chain uses TRBV3-1 with TRBJ2-7; D unresolved. Trimming left V 0 bases short and J 4 bases short, with 22 bases between. This CDR3 is 18 amino acids long. Germline V CDR1 and CDR2: LGHDT, YNNKEL (reference sequence). The DNA for the CDR3 is TGTGCCAGCAGCCAAGACCCCCTGTGGGCCTTAACACGATACGAGCAGTACTTC. Its protein is CASSQDPLWALTRYEQYF.

This chain uses TRBV13 with TRBJ2-5, with 7 bases identical to TRBD2. CDR1 PRHDT and CDR2 FYEKMQ come from the germline V gene (reference sequence). This CDR3 spans 14 amino acids. Unmatched junction bases numbered 3, after V lost 1 base and J lost 4 bases. The CDR3 DNA follows: TGTGCCAGCAGCTTAGCCTCTAGCGGAGAGACCCAGTACTTC. This codes for CASSLASSGETQYF.

The sample holds many counts of this clonotype. V gene TRBV12-3 or TRBV12-4 combines with J gene TRBJ1-2, with a tentative D call TRBD1 (5 bases). Between the trimmed V and J ends, which lost 5 bases and 4 bases, there was a span of 17 bases. The CDR3 has 15 amino acids. This CDR3 is CASSRKRGGSYGYTF. CDR3 nucleotide sequence: TGTGCCAGCAGTCGCAAAAGGGGTGGGAGCTATGGCTACACCTTC.